These T cell receptor beta chains were read from a single sample in a study of CD8 T cells in Susac syndrome. From the immunoSEQ multiplex PCR reads, TCRdb called clonotypes with MiXCR, one entry per CDR3 protein. Of about 190,000 distinct CDR3 sequences in the sample, 85% to 95% were seen once. Source material: CD4+ T cells from PBMCs. The receptor source for this set is a human donor in good health. Each CDR3 is given with its conserved first and last residue. D genes are given only for firm matches. Size is omitted from some rows. Given values are once, few, many or a class for expanded clones.

D	V	size	J	DNA	CDR3
TRBD1	TRBV20-1	NA	TRBJ1-1	TGCAGTGCGACCGGGACAGTAAACACTGAAGCTTTCTTT	CSATGTVNTEAFF
NA	TRBV3-1	once	TRBJ2-1	TGTGCCAGCAGCGAGGATATTTTCTCCTACAATGAGCAGTTCTTC	CASSEDIFSYNEQFF
NA	TRBV6-2/TRBV6-3	NA	TRBJ2-4	TGTGCCAGCAGTTACTCCGGGACGTCCTTAGGCAAAAACATTCAGTACTTC	CASSYSGTSLGKNIQYF
NA	TRBV28	NA	TRBJ1-5	TGTGCCAGCTACGGGACGGTTTACAATCAGCCCCAGCATTTT	CASYGTVYNQPQHF
NA	TRBV19	NA	TRBJ1-1	TGTGCCAGTAGTATCGGGAGGGAGGAGACTGAAGCTTTCTTT	CASSIGREETEAFF
NA	TRBV6-2/TRBV6-3	few	TRBJ2-5	TGTGCCAGCAGTCCCTTGGAGACCCAGTACTTC	CASSPLETQYF
NA	TRBV12-3/TRBV12-4	once	TRBJ2-5	TGTGCCAGCACCACAAGCCAGGAGACCCAGTACTTC	CASTTSQETQYF
NA	TRBV10-3	NA	TRBJ2-3	TGTGCCACCCTGGGGGATAGCACAGATACGCAGTATTTT	CATLGDSTDTQYF
NA	TRBV29-1	once	TRBJ1-1	TGCAGCGTTGTTCAGGGGAACACTGAAGCTTTCTTT	CSVVQGNTEAFF
TRBD2	TRBV9	NA	TRBJ2-2	TGTGCCAGCAGCGTAGCTCCTAGCGGGGGGACCAAAACCGGGGAGCTGTTTTTT	CASSVAPSGGTKTGELFF
NA	TRBV12-3/TRBV12-4	NA	TRBJ1-6	TGTGCCAGCCGCGCCGCGGCAGCTCCGGCACCCCTCCACTTT	CASRAAAAPAPLHF
NA	TRBV7-2	NA	TRBJ2-3	TGTGCCAGCAGTGCCGGGACAAGCCAGTATTTT	CASSAGTSQYF
NA	TRBV5-8	once	TRBJ2-1	TGTGCCAGCAGCGACGGAACCATAAGCTCCTACAATGAGCAGTTCTTC	CASSDGTISSYNEQFF
NA	TRBV7-2	NA	TRBJ1-6	TGTGCCAGCAGCCCCAGCAAGGTCCGCGGTAGTTCACCCCTCCACTTT	CASSPSKVRGSSPLHF
TRBD2	TRBV11-1	NA	TRBJ2-3	TGTGCCAGCAGCTTAGTCCCCCTCCTAGCGGGGGGTTACACAGATACGCAGTATTTT	CASSLVPLLAGGYTDTQYF
NA	TRBV3-1	NA	TRBJ2-2	TGTGCCAGCAGCGCACCGGGGTACACCGGGGAGCTGTTTTTT	CASSAPGYTGELFF
NA	TRBV27	NA	TRBJ1-1	TGTGCCAGCAGTCCGGGCCGGAGTCCGCACACTGAAGCTTTCTTT	CASSPGRSPHTEAFF
TRBD2	TRBV14	NA	TRBJ2-1	TGTGCCAGCAGCCAACGCGCGGGGGGATTTCCCTACAATGAGCAGTTCTTC	CASSQRAGGFPYNEQFF
NA	TRBV9	NA	TRBJ2-7	TGTGCCAGCAGCATAGGCCCTGGGGGTCGGGACTCATCCTACGAGCAGTACTTC	CASSIGPGGRDSSYEQYF
NA	TRBV5-6	NA	TRBJ1-1	TGTGCCAGCAGCCGGGACTCAGGGCGAACTGAAGCTTTCTTT	CASSRDSGRTEAFF
NA	TRBV28	NA	TRBJ2-6	TGTGCCAGCAGTTTAGCGGGGGCCGTCTCTGGGGCCAACGTCCTGACTTTC	CASSLAGAVSGANVLTF
NA	TRBV3-1	NA	TRBJ1-3	TGTGCCAGCAGCCCTCGGACCATCCGCTTTGACACCATGTATTTT	CASSPRTIRFDTMYF
TRBD1	TRBV7-9	NA	TRBJ2-5	TGTGCCAGCAGCCCTGGGGACAGCGCCTTGGGTATAGAGACCCAGTACTTC	CASSPGDSALGIETQYF
NA	TRBV2	NA	TRBJ2-2	TGTGCCAGCAGTGAAGCGGGTTGGACCGGGGAGCTGTTTTTT	CASSEAGWTGELFF
NA	TRBV7-9	NA	TRBJ1-1	TGTGCCAGCAGCTTATCTCAGGCGAACACTGAAGCTTTCTTT	CASSLSQANTEAFF
TRBD2	TRBV3-1	once	TRBJ2-2	TGTGCCAGCAGCCAAGGGCAGCGGGGGACCACCGGGGAGCTGTTTTTT	CASSQGQRGTTGELFF
NA	TRBV4-1	NA	TRBJ2-7	TGCGCCAGCAGCCAAGATGGAGGCGCTAGCTCCTACGAGCAGTACTTC	CASSQDGGASSYEQYF
NA	TRBV6-2/TRBV6-3	NA	TRBJ1-6	TGTGCCAGCAGTTCCGTGACCCCGGTGAATTCACCCCTCCACTTT	CASSSVTPVNSPLHF
NA	TRBV3-1	NA	TRBJ1-3	TGTGCCAGCAGCCAAAATTCAGGGACTGGAAACACCATATATTTT	CASSQNSGTGNTIYF
NA	TRBV5-6	once	TRBJ1-5	TGTGCCAGCAGCCCAAGGTTTGGGGCAGGGGCCAATCAGCCCCAGCATTTT	CASSPRFGAGANQPQHF
TRBD2	TRBV10-3	NA	TRBJ2-3	TGTGCCACCCAGGGCGGGGGGGGCACAGATACGCAGTATTTT	CATQGGGGTDTQYF
NA	TRBV12-3/TRBV12-4	NA	TRBJ1-5	TGTGCCAGCGCCGTCCTCCACAATCAGCCCCAGCATTTT	CASAVLHNQPQHF